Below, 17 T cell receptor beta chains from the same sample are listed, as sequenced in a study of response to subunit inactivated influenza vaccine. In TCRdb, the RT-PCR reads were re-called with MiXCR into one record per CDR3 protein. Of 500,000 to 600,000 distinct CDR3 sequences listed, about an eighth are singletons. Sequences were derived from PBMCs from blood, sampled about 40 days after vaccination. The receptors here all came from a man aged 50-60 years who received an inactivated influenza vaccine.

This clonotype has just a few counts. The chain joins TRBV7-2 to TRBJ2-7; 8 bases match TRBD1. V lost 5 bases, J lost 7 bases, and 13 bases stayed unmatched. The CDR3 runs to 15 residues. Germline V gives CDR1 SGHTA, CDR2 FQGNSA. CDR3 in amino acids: CASSAGTGQTGEQYF. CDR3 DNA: TGTGCCAGCAGCGCCGGGACAGGACAAACCGGGGAGCAGTACTTC.

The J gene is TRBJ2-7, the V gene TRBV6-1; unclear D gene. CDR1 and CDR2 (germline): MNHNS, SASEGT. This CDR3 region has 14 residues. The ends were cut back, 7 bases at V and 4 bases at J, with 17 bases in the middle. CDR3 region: CASTRPGLPYEQYF. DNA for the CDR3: TGTGCCAGCACCCGCCCGGGCCTCCCTTACGAGCAGTACTTC.

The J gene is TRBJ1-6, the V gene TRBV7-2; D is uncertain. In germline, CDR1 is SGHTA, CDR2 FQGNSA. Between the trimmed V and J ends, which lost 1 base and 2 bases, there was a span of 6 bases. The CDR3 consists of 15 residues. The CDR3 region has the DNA TGTGCCAGCAGCTTAGGACGGGCCTATAATTCACCCCTCCACTTT. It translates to CASSLGRAYNSPLHF.

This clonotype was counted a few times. In nucleotides, the CDR3 is TGTGCCAGCAGCTATCCGGGAGGTGGGACTAGCGGCCTTGCTCCCTACGAGCAGTACTTC. It codes for CASSYPGGGTSGLAPYEQYF. V and J are TRBV7-8 and TRBJ2-7; 11 nucleotides line up with TRBD2. CDR1 is SGHVS, CDR2 FQNEAQ, per germline. The CDR3 contains 20 residues. Trimming at V came to 4 bases and at J to 2 bases, leaving 19 bases not matched to a gene.

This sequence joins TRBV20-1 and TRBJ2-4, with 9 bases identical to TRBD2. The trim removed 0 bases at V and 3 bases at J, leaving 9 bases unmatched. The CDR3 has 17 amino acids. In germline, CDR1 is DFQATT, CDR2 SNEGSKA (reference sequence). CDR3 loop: CSARDLREGQGKNIQYF. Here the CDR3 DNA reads TGCAGTGCTAGAGATCTGCGGGAGGGCCAAGGCAAAAACATTCAGTACTTC.

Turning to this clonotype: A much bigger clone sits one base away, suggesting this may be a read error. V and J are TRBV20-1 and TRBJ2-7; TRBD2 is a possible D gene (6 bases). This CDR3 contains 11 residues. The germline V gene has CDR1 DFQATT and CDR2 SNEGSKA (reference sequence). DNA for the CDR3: TGCAGTGTTACTAGCAATTACGAGCAGTGCTTC. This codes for CSVTSNYEQCF.

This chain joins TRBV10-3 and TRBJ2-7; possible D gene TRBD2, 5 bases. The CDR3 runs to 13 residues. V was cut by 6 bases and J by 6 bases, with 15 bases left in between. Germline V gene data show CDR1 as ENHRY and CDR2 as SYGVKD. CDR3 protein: CAISPVFGGEQYF. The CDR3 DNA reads TGTGCCATCAGCCCTGTTTTTGGAGGCGAGCAGTACTTC.

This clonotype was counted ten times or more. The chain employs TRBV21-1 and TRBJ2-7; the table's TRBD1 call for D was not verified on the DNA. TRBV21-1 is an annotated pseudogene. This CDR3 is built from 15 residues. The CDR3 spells CASSKGTASSYEQYF. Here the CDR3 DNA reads TGTGCCAGCAGCAAGGGGACCGCCAGCTCCTACGAGCAGTACTTC.

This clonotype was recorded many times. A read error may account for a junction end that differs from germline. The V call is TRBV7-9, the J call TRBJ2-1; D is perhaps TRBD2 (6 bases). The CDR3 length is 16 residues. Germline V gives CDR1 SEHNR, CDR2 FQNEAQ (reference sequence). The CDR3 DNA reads TGCGCCAGCAGCTTGGGCGCGGGGAGCTCCTACAATGAGCAGTTCTTC. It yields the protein CASSLGAGSSYNEQFF.

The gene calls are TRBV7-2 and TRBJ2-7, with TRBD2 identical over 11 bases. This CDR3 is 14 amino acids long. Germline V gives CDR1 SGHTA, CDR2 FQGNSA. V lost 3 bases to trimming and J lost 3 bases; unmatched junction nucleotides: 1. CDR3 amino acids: CASSLTSGDYEQYF. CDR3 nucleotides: TGTGCCAGCAGCTTGACTAGCGGGGACTACGAGCAGTACTTC.

The CDR3 sequence: CASSGISDTKNIQYF. CDR3 DNA sequence: TGTGCCAGCAGCGGTATTAGCGACACAAAAAACATTCAGTACTTC. The J gene is TRBJ2-4, the V gene TRBV11-2; D possibly corresponds to TRBD2 (5 bases). The CDR3 is 15 amino acids. V was clipped by 5 bases and J by 4 bases, with 15 bases between them. CDR1 is SGHAT, CDR2 FQNNGV, per germline.

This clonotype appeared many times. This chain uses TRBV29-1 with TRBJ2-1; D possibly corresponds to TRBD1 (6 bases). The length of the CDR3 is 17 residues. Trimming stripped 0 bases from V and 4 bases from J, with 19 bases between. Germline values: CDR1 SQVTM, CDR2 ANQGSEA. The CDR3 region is CSVEDLPGALTYNEQFF. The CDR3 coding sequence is TGCAGCGTTGAAGATCTCCCAGGGGCGCTCACTTACAATGAGCAGTTCTTC.

CDR3 coding DNA: TGTGCCAGCAGCTTAAGACAGGGTTTACAAGAGACCCAGTACTTC. It encodes CASSLRQGLQETQYF. The rearrangement links TRBV11-2 to TRBJ2-5; TRBD1 agrees at 7 bases. The ends lost 2 bases at V and 2 bases at J; junction bases unmatched: 5. The CDR3 length is 15 residues. Germline V gene sequence: CDR1 SGHAT, CDR2 FQNNGV.

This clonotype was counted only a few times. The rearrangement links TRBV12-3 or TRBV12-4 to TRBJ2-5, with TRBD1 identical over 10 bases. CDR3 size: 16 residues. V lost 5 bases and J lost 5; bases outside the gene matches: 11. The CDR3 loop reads CASSVTGTGAGETQYF. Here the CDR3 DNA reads TGTGCCAGCAGTGTGACCGGGACAGGGGCCGGGGAGACCCAGTACTTC.

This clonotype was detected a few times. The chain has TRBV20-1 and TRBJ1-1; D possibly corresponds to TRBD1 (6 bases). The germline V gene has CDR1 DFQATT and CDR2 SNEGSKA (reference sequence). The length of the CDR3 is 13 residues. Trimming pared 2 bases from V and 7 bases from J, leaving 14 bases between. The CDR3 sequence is CSARHRGEIEAFF. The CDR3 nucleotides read TGCAGTGCTAGACATAGGGGGGAAATTGAAGCTTTCTTT.

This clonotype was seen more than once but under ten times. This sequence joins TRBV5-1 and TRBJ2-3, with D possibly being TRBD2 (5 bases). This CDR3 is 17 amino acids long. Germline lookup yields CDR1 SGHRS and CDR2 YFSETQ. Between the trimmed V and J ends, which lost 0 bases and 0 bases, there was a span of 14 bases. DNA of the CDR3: TGCGCCAGCAGCTTGGGGTTTCGGAGGATCAGCACAGATACGCAGTATTTT. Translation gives CASSLGFRRISTDTQYF.

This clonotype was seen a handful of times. The DNA for the CDR3 is TGTGCCAGCAGTTTCCTAGCGGGGGGGGGGATCACCGGGGAGCTGTTTTTT. Translating gives CASSFLAGGGITGELFF. This sequence joins TRBV27 and TRBJ2-2, with 12 nucleotides matching TRBD2. After removal of 3 bases from V and 4 bases from J, the junction contained 6 bases not matched to a gene. The CDR3 has 17 residues. Germline CDR1 is MNHEY and CDR2 is SMNVEV (reference sequence).